This TCR beta chain appears in the sequencing data of a study of cytomegalovirus exposure and HLA in healthy donors. Comments on this clone: What it binds is not known.

Germline CDR1 MRHNA, CDR2 SNTAGT. Trimming took 3 bases from V and 0 from J; bases not matched to a gene: 0. The CDR3 extends over 14 amino acids. The PCR made use of 60 Vbeta and 13 Jbeta primers. Source study methods: Roughly 12 million of around 85 million unique TCR beta chains were shared, per a later count. The data were produced by immunoSEQ multiplex PCR, yet TCRdb's version contains in-frame clones alone and is incomplete. V and J calls and clone size are as listed in that table; D and trimming were resolved from the DNA. This repertoire shows over 150,000 clones, around 74% found once; its top ten account for approximately 3%. Notes on the study in general: In an earlier analysis, in some 600 donors, most V segments appeared productive either ~90% or ~30% of the time. A likely sequencing artifact accounted for one observed cluster of highly shared sequence variants. Using a false discovery rate of 0.05, a later analysis showed that 15,000 to 20,000 TCR beta sequences were associated with HLA alleles.

V gene TRBV6-4 combines with J gene TRBJ2-3, with 7 bases lining up with TRBD2. The specimen sequenced was PBMCs. This TCR came from a man aged 18-30 years in good health and CMV-seronegative. The CDR3 sequence: CASSERGSTDTQYF. The CDR3 nucleotides are TGTGCCAGCAGTGAGCGGGGGAGCACAGATACGCAGTATTTT.